This TCR beta chain appears in the sequencing data of a study of T cells after yellow fever vaccination. From the 5' RACE reads, TCRdb called clonotypes with MiXCR, one entry per CDR3 protein. The table shows approximately 170,000 distinct CDR3 sequences, with 11% occurring only once. Specimen: CD8+ T cells sorted from PBMCs, collected 15 days after the yellow fever booster vaccination. The TCR was taken from a man younger than 35 who received the YFV17D yellow fever vaccine.

This CDR3 reads CASSERAEDQPQHF. CDR3 in DNA: TGTGCCAGCAGTGAACGGGCAGAAGATCAGCCCCAGCATTTT. The chain combines TRBV2 with TRBJ1-5; D gene ambiguous. Germline V CDR1 and CDR2: SNHLY, FYNNEI. Trimming took off 2 bases at V and 5 bases at J, with 10 bases between the two ends. The CDR3 runs to 14 residues.